This T cell receptor (beta chain) stems from a study of blood T cell repertoires in COVID-19 (dated by TCRdb to about 2020). Background on the whole study: Collaborator samples came from the United States, Italy and Spain and covered acute and convalescent phases of COVID-19. The prospective study material was composed of cDNA or gDNA derived from T cells, B-cell-depleted T cells, or PBMCs. Subjects who had been exposed to COVID-19, were actively infected with it, or had recovered from it provided the deeply sampled blood TCRbeta repertoires that made up the dataset. The repertoires were released in a freely available public database meant as a resource for research on the immune response to SARS-CoV-2. The samples were drawn from the first 160 participants of the ongoing ImmuneRACE study and from 1,254 subjects provided by 6 global collaborators. A de-identified subject ID, COVID-19 status, age in years and sex were almost always included in the sample metadata. Where available, HLA class I and class II types were taken from metadata supplied by the sample provider and were not determined by assay-based typing.

Paper-wide results and their limitations: The amount of clinical and demographic metadata varied by source and participant and was provided uncurated.

Collaborating institutions collected whole blood in K2EDTA tubes following their own protocols. For TCRbeta analysis, collaborators shipped samples as frozen whole blood, isolated PBMCs, or DNA extracted from either of those sample types. Relative to germline, V is 8 bases shorter and J is 2 bases shorter, with 14 bases between their ends. Including cysteine and phenylalanine, the CDR3 has 14 amino acids. Only the CDR3 region is kept as DNA, spanning 42 bases read in frame from base 1. Based on the germline V gene (reference sequence), the CDR1 and CDR2 sequences are SEHNR and FQNEAQ. On this clone itself: Its recognized antigen is unknown. Base qualities are missing; no much larger clone stands one base away.

TCRbeta CDR3 regions were amplified from genomic DNA by means of the immunoSEQ Assay, a bias-controlled multiplex PCR. In the original analysis: The number of nucleated cells in each sample was estimated by amplification of reference gene primers within the assay. Sequence reads were collapsed and filtered to measure the absolute abundance of every unique TCRbeta CDR3 rearrangement. For each sample, productive Simpson clonality was calculated as the square root of Simpson's diversity index across productive rearrangements. The source is immuneACCESS, and TCRdb retained only in-frame sequences with V and J called. Part of the clones is not carried over; for the studies checked, unresolved V genes explain less than half of this, and the remainder is unexplained. That table gives V, J and clone size, and the DNA gave D and trimming. This sample is represented by fewer than 200,000 clones; roughly 87% of them were singletons. The top ten clonotypes cover about 22% of the sample.

The source of this sequence is a man between 60 and 70 years old with active or convalescent COVID-19. The sample comprised peripheral blood. The V and J segments used are TRBV7-9 and TRBJ2-3, with the D gene call left open. The CDR3 in this case is CASLTMGHTDTQYF. The sequenced DNA is TGTGCCAGCTTGACGATGGGCCACACAGATACGCAGTATTTT.